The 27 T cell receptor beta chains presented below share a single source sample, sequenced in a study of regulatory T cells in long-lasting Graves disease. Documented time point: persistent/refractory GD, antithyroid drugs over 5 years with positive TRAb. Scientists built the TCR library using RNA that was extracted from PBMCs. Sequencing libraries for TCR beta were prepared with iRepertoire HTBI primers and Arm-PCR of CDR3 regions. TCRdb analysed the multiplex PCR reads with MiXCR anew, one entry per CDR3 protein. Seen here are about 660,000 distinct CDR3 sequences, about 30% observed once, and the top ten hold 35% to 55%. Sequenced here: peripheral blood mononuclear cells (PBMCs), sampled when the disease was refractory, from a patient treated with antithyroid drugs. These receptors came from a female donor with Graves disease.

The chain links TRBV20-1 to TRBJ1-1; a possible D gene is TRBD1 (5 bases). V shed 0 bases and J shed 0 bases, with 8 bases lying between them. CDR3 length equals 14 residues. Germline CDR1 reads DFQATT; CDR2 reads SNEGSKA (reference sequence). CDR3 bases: TGCAGTGCTAGAGAAACAGGTATGAACACTGAAGCTTTCTTT. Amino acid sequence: CSARETGMNTEAFF.

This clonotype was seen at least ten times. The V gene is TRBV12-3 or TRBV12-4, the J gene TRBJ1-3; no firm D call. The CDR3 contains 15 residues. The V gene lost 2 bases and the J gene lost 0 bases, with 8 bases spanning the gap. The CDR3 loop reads CASSLPTNSGNTIYF. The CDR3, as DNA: TGTGCCAGCAGTTTACCGACAAACTCTGGAAACACCATATATTTT.

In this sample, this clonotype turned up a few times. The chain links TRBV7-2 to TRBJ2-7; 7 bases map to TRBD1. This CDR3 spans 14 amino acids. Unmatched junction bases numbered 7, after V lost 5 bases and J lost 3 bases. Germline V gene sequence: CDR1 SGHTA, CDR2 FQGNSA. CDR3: CASSGDRVIYEQYF. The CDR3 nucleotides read TGTGCCAGCAGCGGAGACAGGGTCATCTACGAGCAGTACTTC.

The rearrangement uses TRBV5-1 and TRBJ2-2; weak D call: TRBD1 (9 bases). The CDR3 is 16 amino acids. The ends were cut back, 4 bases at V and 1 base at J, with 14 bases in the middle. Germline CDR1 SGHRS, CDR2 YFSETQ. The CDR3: CASSREGQGNTGELFF. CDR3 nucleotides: TGCGCCAGCAGCCGGGAGGGACAGGGGAACACCGGGGAGCTGTTTTTT.

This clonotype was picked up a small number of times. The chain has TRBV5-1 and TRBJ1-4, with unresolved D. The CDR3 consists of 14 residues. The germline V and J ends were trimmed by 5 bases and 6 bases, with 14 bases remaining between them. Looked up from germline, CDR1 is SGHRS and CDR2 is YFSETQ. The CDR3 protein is CASSFGPGDEKLFF. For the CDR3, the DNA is TGCGCCAGCAGTTTCGGGCCGGGTGATGAAAAACTGTTTTTT.

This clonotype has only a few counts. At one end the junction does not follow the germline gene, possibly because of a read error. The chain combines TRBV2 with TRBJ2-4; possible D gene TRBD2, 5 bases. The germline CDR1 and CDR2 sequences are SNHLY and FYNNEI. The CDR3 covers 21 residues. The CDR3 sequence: CATSAVLRRAALSPNKNIQYF. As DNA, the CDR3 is TGTGCCACCAGTGCGGTTTTGAGGCGGGCAGCATTGAGCCCCAACAAAAACATTCAGTACTTC.

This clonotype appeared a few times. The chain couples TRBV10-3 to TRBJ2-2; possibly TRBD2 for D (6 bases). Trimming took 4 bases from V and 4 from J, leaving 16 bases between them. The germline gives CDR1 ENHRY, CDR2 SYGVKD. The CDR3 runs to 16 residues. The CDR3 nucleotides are TGTGCCATCAGTGCCCCACGGGGAGCGGGCACCGGGGAGCTGTTTTTT. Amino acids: CAISAPRGAGTGELFF.

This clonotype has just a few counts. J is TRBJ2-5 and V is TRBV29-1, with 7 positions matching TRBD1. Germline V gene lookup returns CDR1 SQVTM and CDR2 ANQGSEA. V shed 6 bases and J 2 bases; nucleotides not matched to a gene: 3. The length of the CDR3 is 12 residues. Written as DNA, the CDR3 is TGCAGCGTCCGGACAGGTCAAGAGACCCAGTACTTC. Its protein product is CSVRTGQETQYF.

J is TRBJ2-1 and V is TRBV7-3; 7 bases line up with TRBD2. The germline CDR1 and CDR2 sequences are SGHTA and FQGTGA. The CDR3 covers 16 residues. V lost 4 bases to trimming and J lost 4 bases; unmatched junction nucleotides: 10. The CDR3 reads CASSSSVSGRYNEQFF. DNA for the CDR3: TGTGCCAGCAGCTCGAGTGTGTCCGGGAGGTACAATGAGCAGTTCTTC.

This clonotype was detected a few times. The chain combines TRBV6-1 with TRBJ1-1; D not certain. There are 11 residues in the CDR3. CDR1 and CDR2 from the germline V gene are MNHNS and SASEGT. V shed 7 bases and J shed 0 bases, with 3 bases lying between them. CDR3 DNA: TGTGCCAGCATCGTGAACACTGAAGCTTTCTTT. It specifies CASIVNTEAFF.

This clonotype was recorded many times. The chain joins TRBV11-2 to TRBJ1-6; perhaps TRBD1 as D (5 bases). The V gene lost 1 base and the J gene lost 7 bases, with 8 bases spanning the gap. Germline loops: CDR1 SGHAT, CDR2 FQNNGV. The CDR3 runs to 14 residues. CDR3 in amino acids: CASSLGGENSPLHF. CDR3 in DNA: TGTGCCAGCAGCTTAGGGGGGGAGAATTCACCCCTCCACTTT. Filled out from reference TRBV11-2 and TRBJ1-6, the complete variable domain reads EAGVAQSPRYKIIEKRQSVAFWCNPISGHATLYWYQQILGQGPKLLIQFQNNGVVDDSQLPKDRFSAERLKGVDSTLKIQPAKLEDSAVYLCASSLGGENSPLHFGNGTRLTVT.

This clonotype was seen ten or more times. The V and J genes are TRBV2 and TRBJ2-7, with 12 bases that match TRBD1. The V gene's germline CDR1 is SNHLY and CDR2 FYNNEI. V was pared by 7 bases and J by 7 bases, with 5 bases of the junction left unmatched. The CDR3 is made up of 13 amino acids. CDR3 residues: CASKGQGALEQYF. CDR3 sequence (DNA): TGTGCCAGCAAGGGACAGGGGGCTTTAGAGCAGTACTTC.

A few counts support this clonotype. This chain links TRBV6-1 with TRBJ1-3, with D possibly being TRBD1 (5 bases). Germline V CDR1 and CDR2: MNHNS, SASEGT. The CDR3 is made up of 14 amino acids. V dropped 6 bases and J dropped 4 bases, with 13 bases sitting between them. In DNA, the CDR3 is TGTGCCAGCAGCGCTGGGGCGCCCGGAAACACCATATATTTT. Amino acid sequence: CASSAGAPGNTIYF.

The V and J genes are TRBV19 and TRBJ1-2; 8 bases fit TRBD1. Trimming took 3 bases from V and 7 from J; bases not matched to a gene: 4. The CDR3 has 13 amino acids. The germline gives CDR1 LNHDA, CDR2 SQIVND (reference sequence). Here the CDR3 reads CASSIQGAAGYTF. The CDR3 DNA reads TGTGCCAGTAGTATCCAGGGGGCGGCTGGCTACACCTTC.

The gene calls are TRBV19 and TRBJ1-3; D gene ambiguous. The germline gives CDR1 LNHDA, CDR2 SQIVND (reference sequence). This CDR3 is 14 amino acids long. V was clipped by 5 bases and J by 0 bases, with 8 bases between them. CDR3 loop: CASSATSSGNTIYF. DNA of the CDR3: TGTGCCAGTAGTGCGACGAGCTCTGGAAACACCATATATTTT.

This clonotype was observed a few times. CDR3 nucleotides: TGTGCCTGGAGTGTACGGGGGGGTCACCGGGACACTGAAGCTTTCTTT. The encoded protein is CAWSVRGGHRDTEAFF. The gene calls are TRBV30 and TRBJ1-1; weak D call: TRBD1 (5 bases). This CDR3 is 16 amino acids long. Germline V CDR1 and CDR2: GTSNPN, SVGIG (reference sequence). The V gene lost 0 bases and the J gene lost 3 bases, with 17 bases spanning the gap.

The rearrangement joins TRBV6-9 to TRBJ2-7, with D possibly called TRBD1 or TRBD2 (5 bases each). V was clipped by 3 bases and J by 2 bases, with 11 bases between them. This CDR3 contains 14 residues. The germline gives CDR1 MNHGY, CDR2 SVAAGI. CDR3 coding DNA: TGTGCCAGCAGTTACGAGGGGCGCACCTACGAGCAGTACTTC. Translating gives CASSYEGRTYEQYF.

The CDR3 DNA reads as TGCAGCGTTAAGGCGGGCCTCAATCAGCCCCAGCATTTT. It specifies CSVKAGLNQPQHF. The chain joins TRBV29-1 to TRBJ1-5; no reliable D call. Trimming took off 5 bases at V and 3 bases at J, with 11 bases between the two ends. The CDR3 contains 13 residues. CDR1 SQVTM and CDR2 ANQGSEA come from the germline V gene.

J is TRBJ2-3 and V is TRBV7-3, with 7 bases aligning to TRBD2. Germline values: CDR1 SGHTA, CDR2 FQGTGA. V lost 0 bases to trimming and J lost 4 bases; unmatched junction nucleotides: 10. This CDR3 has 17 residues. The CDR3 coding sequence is TGTGCCAGCAGCTTAACCCCACTAGCGTCCGGCTCAGATACGCAGTATTTT. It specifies CASSLTPLASGSDTQYF.

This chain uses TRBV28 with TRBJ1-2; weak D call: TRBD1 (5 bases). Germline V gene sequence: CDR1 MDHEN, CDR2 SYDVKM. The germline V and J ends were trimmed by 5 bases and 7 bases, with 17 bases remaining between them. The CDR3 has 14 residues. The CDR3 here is CASSLGTGLFGYTF. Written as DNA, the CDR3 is TGTGCCAGCAGTCTCGGGACCGGGCTTTTTGGCTACACCTTC.

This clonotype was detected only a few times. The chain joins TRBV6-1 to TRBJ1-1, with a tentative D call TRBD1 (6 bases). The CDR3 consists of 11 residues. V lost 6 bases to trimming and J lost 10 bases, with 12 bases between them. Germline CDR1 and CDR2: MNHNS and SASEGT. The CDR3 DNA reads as TGTGCCAGCAGACCCAACAGGGCAGCTTTCTTT. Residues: CASRPNRAAFF.

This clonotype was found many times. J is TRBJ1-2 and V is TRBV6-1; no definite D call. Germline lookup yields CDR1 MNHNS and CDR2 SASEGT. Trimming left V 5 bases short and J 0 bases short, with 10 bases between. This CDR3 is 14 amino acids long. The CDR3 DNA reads TGTGCCAGCAGTCCGGGTACAGCTAACTATGGCTACACCTTC. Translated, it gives CASSPGTANYGYTF.

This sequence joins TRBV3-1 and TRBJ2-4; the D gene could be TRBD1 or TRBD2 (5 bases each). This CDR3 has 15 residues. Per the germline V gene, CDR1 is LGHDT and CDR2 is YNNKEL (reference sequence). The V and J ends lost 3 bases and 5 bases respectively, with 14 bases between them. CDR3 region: CASSQGVEAENIQYF. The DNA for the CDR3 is TGTGCCAGCAGCCAGGGGGTTGAGGCCGAAAACATTCAGTACTTC. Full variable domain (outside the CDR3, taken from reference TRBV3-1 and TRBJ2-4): DTAVSQTPKYLVTQMGNDKSIKCEQNLGHDTMYWYKQDSKKFLKIMFSYNNKELIINETVPNRFSPKSPDKAHLNLHINSLELGDSAVYFCASSQGVEAENIQYFGAGTRLSVL.

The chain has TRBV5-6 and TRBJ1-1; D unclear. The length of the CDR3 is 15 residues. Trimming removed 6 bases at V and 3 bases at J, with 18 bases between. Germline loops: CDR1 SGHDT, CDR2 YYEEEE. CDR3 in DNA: TGTGCCAGCACCACTCCCGGGCGTTCGGACACTGAAGCTTTCTTT. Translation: CASTTPGRSDTEAFF.

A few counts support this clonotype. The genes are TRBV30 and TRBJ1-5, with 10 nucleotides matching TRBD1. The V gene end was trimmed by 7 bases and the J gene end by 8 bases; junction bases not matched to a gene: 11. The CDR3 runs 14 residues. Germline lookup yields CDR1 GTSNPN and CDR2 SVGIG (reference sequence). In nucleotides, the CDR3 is TGTGCCTCCTGGACAGGGGGGATTCTGGAGCCCCAGCATTTT. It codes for CASWTGGILEPQHF.

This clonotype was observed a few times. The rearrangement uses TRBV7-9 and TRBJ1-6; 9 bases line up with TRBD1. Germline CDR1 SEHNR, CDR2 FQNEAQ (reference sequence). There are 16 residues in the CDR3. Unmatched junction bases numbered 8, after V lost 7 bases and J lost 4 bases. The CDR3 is CASNADRGLYNSPLHF. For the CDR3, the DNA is TGTGCCAGCAACGCGGACAGGGGATTGTATAATTCACCCCTCCACTTT.

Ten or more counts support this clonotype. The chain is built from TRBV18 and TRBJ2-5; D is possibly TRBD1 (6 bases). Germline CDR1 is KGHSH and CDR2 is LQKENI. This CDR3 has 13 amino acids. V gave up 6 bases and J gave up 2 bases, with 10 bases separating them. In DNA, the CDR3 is TGTGCCAGCTCGCAGGGGATGCAAGAGACCCAGTACTTC. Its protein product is CASSQGMQETQYF.